Described below is a single TCR beta chain sequence and its context. Its target antigen remains unknown. No clone much larger than this one lies a single base away; base qualities are absent. CDR1 is given as MGHRA and CDR2 as YSYEKL, both from the germline V gene. The CDR3, cysteine through phenylalanine, is 16 amino acids long. CDR3 DNA only is kept here, 48 bases in frame from base 1. The V end loses 3 bases and the J end loses 0 bases, and a stretch of 13 bases separates them. Library preparation was by 5' RACE. Sequencing relied on an Illumina HiSeq 2000. A universal primer binding site was introduced by template switching, and a unique molecular identifier was present in the final cDNA, enabling accurate counting of TCR cDNA molecules. Specific primers in the conserved constant-segment region were used to synthesize first-strand cDNA for TCR alpha and beta chains. To control for contamination, every cDNA library was double barcoded, receiving both a SMART-Mk sample barcode and Illumina barcodes. TruSeq adapter sequences and Illumina sample barcodes were added in two successive PCR steps. TCR alpha and beta cDNA libraries were sequenced on the Illumina HiSeq platform with custom primers. The authors' pipeline ran thus. MiGEC processed the raw reads to extract unique molecular identifiers, while MiXCR was used to determine the CDR3 positions. Recombination models were inferred per individual with the repgenHMM and IGoR tools using an EM algorithm. The analysis of shared clonotypes was done with the tcR package in R, with sharing normalized by the product of cloneset sizes. To study raw recombination without the effects of thymic and clonal selection, out-of-frame nonproductive sequences were analyzed. The public reads were quality trimmed at Q25 with fastp and then assembled into clones with MiXCR by TCRdb, keeping productive beta chains. CDR3 protein sequences are deduplicated, and each keeps its most common genes and DNA. In this record, the V and J calls reflect TCRdb's handling and not the investigators' own analysis. This sample has 550,000 to 700,000 distinct CDR3 sequences in its table, and nearly 10% of those were observed once. Around 3.2% of the sample lies in the top ten.

This sample is part of a study of identical twins (dated by TCRdb to the mid-2010s). Study-wide context: The study deep-sequenced TCR alpha and beta repertoires from monozygotic twins, unrelated adults of various ages and cord blood to test whether fetal clonotypes persist. To rule out contamination, the twin experiments were replicated at different times with different library preparation protocols. Beyond this particular receptor, the publication reports: Abundant cord blood beta clonotypes carried fewer insertions; young adult naive repertoires showed a weaker similar trend, while memory repertoires showed none. Excess twin sharing in beta out-of-frame sequences was weaker because fewer shared sequences lowered the signal-to-noise ratio. Because the same donors could not be followed over many years, the conclusions depended on cross-sectional statistical analysis. Invariant T cells such as MAIT and iNKT could partly confound zero-insertion analyses, although diverse VJ usage argued against such confounding for most clonotypes. Compared with coincidental sharing between unrelated individuals, out-of-frame TCR alpha sequences shared between twins showed an excess of sequences with low generation probability. In monozygotic twins, out-of-frame TCR alpha sharing was systematically underestimated by recombination models, although the models agreed with sharing between unrelated individuals.

Every donor was a healthy Caucasian. Three pairs of female monozygotic twins, all aged about 18 to 30 years, were included in the twin cohort. Peripheral blood mononuclear cells were used as the source from which RNA for TCR libraries was isolated. These records were also assigned to another study, of yellow fever vaccine responses in identical twins. The second study's paper adds: The T cell response to vaccination in identical twins was reported by the authors to appear partly convergent and partly personalized. In the study, vaccine-responding T cell clones were precisely tracked in identical twins.

This sequence originates from a woman aged 18-29 years in good health. The sequence links TRBV4-1 to TRBJ2-3, with no reliable assignment of the D segment. Source material: PBMCs. Here the CDR3 is given as CASSHPDRSSTDTQYF. The nucleotide sequence reads as follows: TGCGCCAGCAGCCACCCGGACCGCTCTAGCACAGATACGCAGTATTTT.